These 7 T cell receptor beta chains were sequenced from one sample in a study of glioma-infiltrating T cells. Amplification of TCR alpha and beta CDR3 regions from RNA used iRepertoire nested multiplex PCR. TCRdb passed the multiplex PCR reads through MiXCR, listing each CDR3 protein once. Here the sample spans about 410,000 distinct CDR3 sequences, roughly two fifths being singletons. What was sequenced was glioma tissue, nonneoplastic brain tissue, or PBMCs (not recorded which). Every receptor here comes from a human donor with low-grade glioma or glioblastoma, undergoing nonglioma brain surgery, or in good health (not recorded which).

Turning to this clonotype: This could be a read error, since a much larger clone is one nucleotide away. The genes are TRBV6-5 and TRBJ2-7; D may match TRBD1 or TRBD2 (5 bases each). The V gene's germline CDR1 is MNHEY and CDR2 SVGAGI. V was cut by 8 bases and J by 11 bases, with 25 bases left in between. CDR3 length equals 14 residues. The CDR3 nucleotides are TGTGCCAGCGGGCCAACCGGGACGCCTGGACCTGAGTACTTC. It encodes CASGPTGTPGPEYF.

Comment on this clonotype: One end of the junction is discordant with germline, which a read error may explain. V is TRBV7-6 and J is TRBJ2-7; 9 bases fit TRBD1. Germline values: CDR1 SGHVS, CDR2 FNYEAQ. The CDR3 has 13 amino acids. The CDR3 nucleotides are TGTGCCAGCAGCTTGTGGACAGGGGACGAGCGGTACTTC. Translating it yields CASSLWTGDERYF.

This clonotype has more than one count but fewer than ten. This rearrangement joins TRBV29-1 to TRBJ2-7, with D uncertain. The CDR3 is 11 amino acids. Germline loops: CDR1 SQVTM, CDR2 ANQGSEA. V lost 6 bases, J lost 7 bases, and 13 bases lay in between. The CDR3 DNA sequence: TGCAGCGTAACGATAGTCCAGGAGCAGTACTTC. Translating it yields CSVTIVQEQYF.

This clonotype was seen many times. The V gene is TRBV3-1, the J gene TRBJ1-2; TRBD1 aligns across 8 bases. The CDR3 length is 13 residues. V lost 1 base, J lost 7 bases, and 2 bases stayed unmatched. From germline, CDR1 is LGHDT and CDR2 YNNKEL (reference sequence). The CDR3 coding sequence is TGTGCCAGCAGCCAAGTCAGGGGGCTTGGCTACACCTTC. This translates into CASSQVRGLGYTF.

This clonotype turned up a few times. The rearrangement links TRBV2 to TRBJ2-5, with D uncertain. The germline V and J ends were trimmed by 6 bases and 6 bases, with 8 bases remaining between them. This CDR3 has 11 amino acids. In germline, CDR1 is SNHLY, CDR2 FYNNEI. The CDR3 region has the DNA TGTGCCAGCAGCGTTCAGAAGACCCAGTACTTC. This sequence encodes CASSVQKTQYF.

Notes on this clonotype: A much larger clone differs by one base, so this may be a read error. J is TRBJ1-5 and V is TRBV6-5; D unresolved. Germline CDR1 is MNHEY and CDR2 is SVGAGI. There are 13 residues in the CDR3. CDR3 region: CASSGTVSQHQHF. CDR3 nucleotides: TGTGCCAGCAGTGGTACAGTCAGTCAGCACCAGCATTTT.

Many counts were recorded for this clonotype. This sequence joins TRBV27 and TRBJ1-4; 7 nucleotides match TRBD1. There are 14 residues in the CDR3. Germline lookup yields CDR1 MNHEY and CDR2 SMNVEV (reference sequence). Unmatched junction bases numbered 4, after V lost 5 bases and J lost 4 bases. This chain's CDR3 is CASSPTGFNEKLFF. As DNA, the CDR3 is TGTGCCAGCAGTCCGACAGGGTTTAATGAAAAACTGTTTTTT.